This TCR beta chain was recovered during a study of cytomegalovirus exposure and HLA in healthy donors. Findings and limits, study-wide: Rare TCR sequences dominated, though some public TCRs recurred in many donors. Both high specificity and high sensitivity reportedly marked the classifier's diagnosis of cytomegalovirus status.

This clone was detected once. What it recognizes is unknown. Trimming left V 4 bases short and J 6 bases short, with 13 bases between. In germline, CDR1 is SGHKS, CDR2 YYEKEE (reference sequence). The CDR3 sequence is 13 residues long. The PCR made use of 60 Vbeta and 13 Jbeta primers. Sequenced by immunoSEQ multiplex PCR; TCRdb stores in-frame clones only, minus some. The profile shows about 170,000 clones, over 80% of them singletons. The TCR originated in a male donor in good health and CMV-seronegative. V is TRBV5-5 and J is TRBJ1-2, with D perhaps TRBD1 (6 bases). Sample: PBMCs. The CDR3: CASSLSGDNGYTF. CDR3 coding DNA: TGTGCCAGCAGCCTATCAGGGGACAATGGCTACACCTTC.